Following are 32 T cell receptor beta chains from one sample sequenced in a study of blood T cells in healthy people across ages. With a J-beta primer mix and a sample-barcoded 5' primer, a second PCR ran about 7 to 11 cycles. MiXCR, run by TCRdb on the 5' RACE reads, gives a single entry per CDR3 protein. Among 1.5 million to 1.8 million distinct CDR3 sequences, approximately 43% were seen once, and the ten largest hold 4%. Sequencing was performed on blood. All receptors derive from a woman younger than 35 in good health.

The chain is built from TRBV4-1 and TRBJ2-4; tentative D call: TRBD2 (5 bases). V lost 0 bases and J 4 bases, leaving 7 bases between the germline ends. CDR3 length equals 14 residues. From germline, CDR1 is MGHRA and CDR2 YSYEKL. In DNA, the CDR3 is TGCGCCAGCAGCCAAGAGGAGGTGAAAAACATTCAGTACTTC. It yields the protein CASSQEEVKNIQYF.

The chain has TRBV12-3 or TRBV12-4 and TRBJ2-1; TRBD2 matches at 12 bases. The junction had 7 bases not matched to a gene; V was cut back by 2 bases and J by 8 bases. The CDR3 loop spans 16 amino acids. The chain's CDR3 is CASSLLAGGVGYEQFF. CDR3 DNA sequence: TGTGCCAGCAGTTTACTAGCGGGAGGGGTTGGCTATGAGCAGTTCTTC.

This clonotype was seen only a few times. The rearrangement uses TRBV2 and TRBJ2-1, with a possible D match to TRBD2 (6 bases). Germline V CDR1 and CDR2: SNHLY, FYNNEI. This CDR3 has 17 residues. The V gene lost 0 bases and the J gene lost 0 bases, with 12 bases spanning the gap. The CDR3 bases are TGTGCCAGCAGTGAAGCTACCCGGGAGTACTCCTACAATGAGCAGTTCTTC. It encodes CASSEATREYSYNEQFF.

The genes are TRBV7-2 and TRBJ2-3, with D maybe TRBD1 (5 bases). V lost 1 base and J 1 base, leaving 15 bases between the germline ends. This CDR3 contains 17 residues. Germline V gene lookup returns CDR1 SGHTA and CDR2 FQGNSA. Here the CDR3 reads CASSLVVSRVGTDTQYF. For the CDR3, the DNA is TGTGCCAGCAGCTTAGTCGTGAGCAGGGTGGGCACAGATACGCAGTATTTT.

As to this clonotype: One junction end disagrees with the germline gene, perhaps due to a read error. The rearrangement uses TRBV28 and TRBJ1-5, with 8 bases aligning to TRBD1. The CDR3 totals 15 residues. Germline V gene data show CDR1 as MDHEN and CDR2 as SYDVKM. CDR3 in amino acids: CASSHRQGSNQSQHF. The CDR3 DNA reads TGTGCCAGCAGCCACCGACAGGGGAGCAATCAGTCCCAGCATTTT.

This clonotype has just a few counts. This sequence joins TRBV4-1 and TRBJ2-1; 7 bases match TRBD2. V dropped 4 bases and J dropped 8; count of bases not matched to a gene: 11. Germline V gene lookup returns CDR1 MGHRA and CDR2 YSYEKL. The CDR3 is 15 amino acids. The CDR3 DNA reads as TGCGCCAGCAGCCTCTTGGGATGGGGAGGGGATGAGCAGTTCTTC. Protein sequence: CASSLLGWGGDEQFF.

The chain combines TRBV5-6 with TRBJ2-7, with TRBD1 matching over 7 bases. The CDR3 contains 15 residues. J was trimmed by 3 bases and V by 1 base; bases with no gene match: 7. Germline-derived CDR1 and CDR2 are SGHDT and YYEEEE. This CDR3 is CASSLSGGRHYEQYF. CDR3 sequence (DNA): TGTGCCAGCAGCTTGTCAGGGGGTCGCCACTACGAGCAGTACTTC.

The chain links TRBV6-6 to TRBJ2-7, with 10 bases aligning to TRBD1. The CDR3 contains 15 residues. Per the germline V gene, CDR1 is MNHNY and CDR2 is SVGAGI (reference sequence). J lost 5 bases, V lost 0 bases, and 4 bases had no gene match. In DNA form, the CDR3 reads TGTGCCAGCAGTTACTCTGACAGGGGGCCCCACGAGCAGTACTTC. Amino acids: CASSYSDRGPHEQYF.

The rearrangement uses TRBV12-3 or TRBV12-4 and TRBJ1-2; 7 bases fit TRBD1. The V and J ends lost 5 bases and 7 bases, in that order; junction bases with no gene match: 7. This CDR3 is built from 13 residues. Here the CDR3 reads CASSPTGNLGYTF. CDR3 DNA: TGTGCCAGCAGTCCGACAGGGAATCTTGGCTACACCTTC.

This clonotype was seen a few times. The chain joins TRBV6-2 or TRBV6-3 to TRBJ1-2; D uncertain. CDR1 and CDR2 from the germline V gene are MNHEY and SVGEGT. V lost 1 base, J lost 4 bases, and 19 bases lay in between. The CDR3 has 17 residues. In DNA form, the CDR3 reads TGTGCCAGCAGTTACTGGGATGCGCGAACATTCCTCTATGGCTACACCTTC. Its translation: CASSYWDARTFLYGYTF.

This clonotype came up a few times. This chain links TRBV3-1 with TRBJ2-2, with 10 bases identical to TRBD2. Germline V gene sequence: CDR1 LGHDT, CDR2 YNNKEL (reference sequence). This CDR3 is 19 amino acids long. The V segment lost 1 base and the J segment 1 base; nucleotides outside the gene matches: 9. As DNA, the CDR3 is TGTGCCAGCAGCCAAGTCCCCCAACTAGCGGGGATGAACACCGGGGAGCTGTTTTTT. Protein product: CASSQVPQLAGMNTGELFF.

This clonotype was seen at least ten times. This chain uses TRBV5-1 with TRBJ2-7; no firm D call. Germline V gene data show CDR1 as SGHRS and CDR2 as YFSETQ. This CDR3 comprises 12 residues. The V end lost 4 bases, the J end lost 3 bases, and 8 bases lay between the germline ends. The CDR3 sequence: CASSADGYEQYF. DNA for the CDR3: TGCGCCAGCAGCGCGGACGGCTACGAGCAGTACTTC.

This clonotype appeared a few times. This chain joins TRBV7-9 and TRBJ2-5, with 12 bases that match TRBD2. From germline, CDR1 is SEHNR and CDR2 FQNEAQ (reference sequence). This CDR3 spans 15 amino acids. V lost 6 bases, J lost 11 bases, and 13 bases stayed unmatched. The CDR3: CASSFGLAGTNEQYF. The CDR3 DNA is TGTGCCAGCAGTTTCGGACTAGCGGGAACGAATGAGCAGTACTTC.

The chain couples TRBV10-2 to TRBJ1-5; 7 bases fit TRBD1. V was clipped by 5 bases and J by 5 bases; unmatched bases: 3. This CDR3 region has 13 residues. CDR1 is WSHSY and CDR2 is SAAADI in the germline V gene. The CDR3 sequence: CASSKQGHQPQHF. The CDR3 DNA reads as TGCGCCAGCAGTAAACAGGGGCATCAGCCCCAGCATTTT.

V gene TRBV29-1 combines with J gene TRBJ2-2, with no clear D. The CDR3 has 12 residues. Germline CDR1 and CDR2: SQVTM and ANQGSEA. Trimming took 2 bases from V and 2 from J, leaving 3 bases between them. This CDR3 is CSVELNTGELFF. Here the CDR3 DNA reads TGCAGCGTTGAACTAAACACCGGGGAGCTGTTTTTT.

The gene calls are TRBV5-6 and TRBJ2-5, with TRBD2 as a possible D gene (6 bases). Trimming left V 4 bases short and J 2 bases short, with 12 bases between. Germline CDR1 reads SGHDT; CDR2 reads YYEEEE. The CDR3 is 14 amino acids. The CDR3 DNA sequence: TGTGCCAGCAGCACTCGGGACTCTCAAGAGACCCAGTACTTC. Protein sequence: CASSTRDSQETQYF.

The table lists this clonotype with a few counts. V and J are TRBV6-6 and TRBJ1-5; tentatively, D is TRBD1 (5 bases). This CDR3 has 15 residues. Germline V gives CDR1 MNHNY, CDR2 SVGAGI (reference sequence). The V gene lost 1 base and the J gene lost 0 bases, with 7 bases spanning the gap. DNA of the CDR3: TGTGCCAGCAGTTACTTCGGGGGTAGCAATCAGCCCCAGCATTTT. This codes for CASSYFGGSNQPQHF.

Written as DNA, the CDR3 is TGCAGTGCTGCGGACGGACAGGGGGCGCGACAGCCCCAGCATTTT. Translation gives CSAADGQGARQPQHF. The chain combines TRBV20-1 with TRBJ1-5; the match to TRBD1 covers 11 bases. This CDR3 has 15 amino acids. Germline CDR1 is DFQATT and CDR2 is SNEGSKA (reference sequence). Germline trimming cut 5 bases from V and 7 bases from J; bases unmatched to any gene: 10.

This clonotype has a handful of counts. The rearrangement joins TRBV12-3 or TRBV12-4 to TRBJ2-1; 14 bases line up with TRBD2. V dropped 5 bases and J dropped 7; count of bases not matched to a gene: 7. The CDR3 has 16 residues. The CDR3 protein is CASSPRLAGGTNEQFF. The CDR3, as DNA: TGTGCCAGCAGTCCCCGACTAGCGGGGGGGACAAATGAGCAGTTCTTC.

This sequence joins TRBV13 and TRBJ2-7, with 7 bases lining up with TRBD2. The germline gives CDR1 PRHDT, CDR2 FYEKMQ (reference sequence). This CDR3 is 15 amino acids long. V dropped 0 bases and J dropped 10; count of bases not matched to a gene: 12. The CDR3 sequence is CASSLGPSGEWIQYF. CDR3 nucleotides: TGTGCCAGCAGCTTAGGCCCTAGCGGAGAGTGGATTCAGTACTTC. Full variable domain (missing parts from reference TRBV13 and TRBJ2-7): AAGVIQSPRHLIKEKRETATLKCYPIPRHDTVYWYQQGPGQDPQFLISFYEKMQSDKGSIPDRFSAQQFSDYHSELNMSSLELGDSALYFCASSLGPSGEWIQYFGPGTRLTVT.

The genes are TRBV20-1 and TRBJ1-6; no reliable D call. Deletions cut 0 bases from V and 0 bases from J, with 9 bases between. Germline V gene sequence: CDR1 DFQATT, CDR2 SNEGSKA (reference sequence). The CDR3 runs 16 residues. The CDR3 nucleotides are TGCAGTGCTAGAGATGGCGTCAGCTCCTATAATTCACCCCTCCACTTT. Amino acids: CSARDGVSSYNSPLHF.

This clonotype was recorded a few times. V is TRBV20-1 and J is TRBJ2-3; either TRBD1 or TRBD2 may fit D (6 bases each). The CDR3 is 15 amino acids. V gave up 2 bases and J gave up 2 bases, with 14 bases separating them. The germline V gene encodes CDR1 DFQATT and CDR2 SNEGSKA (reference sequence). The CDR3 protein is CSARPGERVTDTQYF. As DNA, the CDR3 is TGCAGTGCTAGACCAGGGGAGCGGGTCACAGATACGCAGTATTTT.

This clonotype was counted a few times. The J gene is TRBJ1-1, the V gene TRBV28; D not certain. Germline V gene lookup returns CDR1 MDHEN and CDR2 SYDVKM. The V and J ends lost 5 bases and 5 bases respectively, with 12 bases between them. The length of the CDR3 is 13 residues. Written as DNA, the CDR3 is TGTGCCAGCAGTGTGGCGGGTAGAACTGAAGCTTTCTTT. Protein: CASSVAGRTEAFF.

This clonotype appeared many times. The V and J genes are TRBV4-3 and TRBJ2-7; a possible D gene is TRBD1 (5 bases). This CDR3 comprises 15 residues. Trimming removed 1 base at V and 2 bases at J, with 12 bases between. Germline values: CDR1 LGHNA, CDR2 YSLEER. The CDR3 region is CASSQGMGLAYEQYF. CDR3 nucleotides: TGCGCCAGCAGCCAAGGAATGGGGCTCGCCTACGAGCAGTACTTC.

The rearrangement links TRBV28 to TRBJ2-7; D gene uncertain. The CDR3 is made up of 11 amino acids. Germline V CDR1 and CDR2: MDHEN, SYDVKM. Trimming stripped 4 bases from V and 6 bases from J, with 7 bases between. The CDR3 DNA reads as TGTGCCAGCAGTTCTATCCCCGAGCAGTACTTC. This encodes CASSSIPEQYF.

As for this clonotype: A much larger clone is a single base away; this may be a read error. This chain joins TRBV3-1 and TRBJ2-7; D is ambiguous. Trimming pared 3 bases from V and 3 bases from J, leaving 3 bases between. The V gene's germline CDR1 is LGHDT and CDR2 YNNKEL (reference sequence). The CDR3 consists of 11 residues. CDR3 nucleotide sequence: TGTGCCAGCAGCCATTACTACGAGCAGTACTTC. It translates to CASSHYYEQYF.

In this sample, this clonotype turned up a few times. J is TRBJ2-5 and V is TRBV11-2; unclear D gene. The V gene lost 3 bases and the J gene lost 1 base, with 9 bases spanning the gap. CDR3 length: 14 amino acids. CDR1 and CDR2 (germline): SGHAT, FQNNGV. The CDR3 here is CASSLGSLQETQYF. The CDR3, as DNA: TGTGCCAGCAGCTTGGGCAGCCTCCAAGAGACCCAGTACTTC.

This rearrangement joins TRBV19 to TRBJ2-4, with 11 bases lining up with TRBD2. This CDR3 is 16 amino acids long. The germline V gene encodes CDR1 LNHDA and CDR2 SQIVND (reference sequence). V gave up 1 base and J gave up 13 bases; unmatched junction bases: 12. CDR3 protein: CASSIAPSGGRNEQYF. The CDR3 DNA sequence: TGTGCCAGTAGTATAGCCCCTAGCGGGGGGAGGAATGAGCAGTACTTC.

This chain joins TRBV10-3 and TRBJ1-2; no reliable D call. The CDR3 totals 13 residues. Germline values: CDR1 ENHRY, CDR2 SYGVKD. Trimming took 1 base from V and 8 from J, leaving 11 bases between them. CDR3: CAISEFVSSGYTF. The CDR3 DNA follows: TGTGCCATCAGTGAGTTTGTCTCTTCCGGCTACACCTTC.

This chain connects TRBV7-9 to TRBJ2-1; D is undetermined. The CDR3 length is 17 residues. Trimming cost V 4 bases and J 0 bases, with 16 bases left between them. Germline V gene lookup returns CDR1 SEHNR and CDR2 FQNEAQ (reference sequence). The CDR3 region has the DNA TGTGCCAGCAGCTACCTCCCCGACTGGGCCTCCTACAATGAGCAGTTCTTC. It specifies CASSYLPDWASYNEQFF.

This clonotype was observed a few times. The CDR3 protein is CASSLAGTGGGYTF. CDR3 in DNA: TGTGCCAGCAGTTTAGCTGGGACTGGAGGTGGCTACACCTTC. The rearrangement uses TRBV12-3 or TRBV12-4 and TRBJ1-2, with D possibly matching TRBD1 (5 bases). The CDR3 is 14 residues long. V gave up 0 bases and J gave up 7 bases, with 12 bases separating them.

This sequence joins TRBV12-3 or TRBV12-4 and TRBJ1-2; no reliable D call. CDR3 size: 13 residues. The V end lost 2 bases, the J end lost 4 bases, and 8 bases lay between the germline ends. CDR3 region: CASSLPGVYGYTF. The CDR3 coding sequence is TGTGCCAGCAGTTTACCCGGGGTCTATGGCTACACCTTC.